The sequence of this TCR beta chain was determined in a study of T cell changes during pregnancy in multiple sclerosis. Assay: immunoSEQ multiplex PCR; the TCRdb copy retains only in-frame clones and omits some. Of about 50,000 clones in the sample, 90% to 95% were seen once. The V gene lost 4 bases and the J gene lost 2 bases, with 9 bases spanning the gap. The CDR3 runs 13 residues. Germline values: CDR1 SNHLY, CDR2 FYNNEI. The gene calls are TRBV2 and TRBJ2-7; no clear D gene. Sequenced material: CD4+ T cells from peripheral blood mononuclear cells, taken after pregnancy. The TCR sequence derives from a female donor with multiple sclerosis, enrolled in a pregnancy study. The CDR3 DNA reads TGTGCCAGCAGTGCTCGGCTAGCCTACGAGCAGTACTTC. As protein: CASSARLAYEQYF. The full variable domain, completed using reference TRBV2 and TRBJ2-7, is EPEVTQTPSHQVTQMGQEVILRCVPISNHLYFYWYRQILGQKVEFLVSFYNNEISEKSEIFDDQFSVERPDGSNFTLKIRSTKLEDSAMYFCASSARLAYEQYFGPGTRLTVT.